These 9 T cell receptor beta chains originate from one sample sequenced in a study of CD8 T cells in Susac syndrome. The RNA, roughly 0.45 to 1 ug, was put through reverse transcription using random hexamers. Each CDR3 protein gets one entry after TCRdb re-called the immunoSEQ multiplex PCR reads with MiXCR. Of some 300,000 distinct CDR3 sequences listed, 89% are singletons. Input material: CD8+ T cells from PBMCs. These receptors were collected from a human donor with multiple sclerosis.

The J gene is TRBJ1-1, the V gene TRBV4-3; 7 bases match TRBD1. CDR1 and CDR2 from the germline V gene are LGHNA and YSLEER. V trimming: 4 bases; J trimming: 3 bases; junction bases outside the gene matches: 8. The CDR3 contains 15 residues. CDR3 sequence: CASSPARDSDTEAFF. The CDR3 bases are TGCGCCAGCAGCCCCGCCCGGGACAGTGACACTGAAGCTTTCTTT.

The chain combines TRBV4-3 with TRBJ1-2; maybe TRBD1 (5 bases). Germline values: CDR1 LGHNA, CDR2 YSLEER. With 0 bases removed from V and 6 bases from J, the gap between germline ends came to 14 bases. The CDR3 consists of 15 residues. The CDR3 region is CASSQDRRGADGYTF. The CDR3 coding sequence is TGCGCCAGCAGCCAAGATCGGAGGGGCGCGGATGGCTACACCTTC.

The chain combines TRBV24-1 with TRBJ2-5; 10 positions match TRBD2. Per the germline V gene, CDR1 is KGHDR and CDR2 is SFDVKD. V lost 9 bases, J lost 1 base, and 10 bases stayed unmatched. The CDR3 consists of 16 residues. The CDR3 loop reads CATGGGGLAAQETQYF. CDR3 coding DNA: TGTGCCACCGGGGGAGGAGGACTAGCGGCCCAAGAGACCCAGTACTTC.

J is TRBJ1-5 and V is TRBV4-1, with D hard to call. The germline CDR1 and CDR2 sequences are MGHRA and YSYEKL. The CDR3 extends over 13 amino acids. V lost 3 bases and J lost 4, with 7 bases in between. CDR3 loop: CASSHVINQPQHF. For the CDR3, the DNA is TGCGCCAGCAGCCACGTAATTAATCAGCCCCAGCATTTT.

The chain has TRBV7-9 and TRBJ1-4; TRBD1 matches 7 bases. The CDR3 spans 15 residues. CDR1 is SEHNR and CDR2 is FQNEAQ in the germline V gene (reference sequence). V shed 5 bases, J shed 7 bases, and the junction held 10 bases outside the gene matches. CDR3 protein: CASSPSSQGPEKLFF. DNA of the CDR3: TGTGCCAGCAGCCCCTCTTCACAGGGGCCTGAAAAACTGTTTTTT.

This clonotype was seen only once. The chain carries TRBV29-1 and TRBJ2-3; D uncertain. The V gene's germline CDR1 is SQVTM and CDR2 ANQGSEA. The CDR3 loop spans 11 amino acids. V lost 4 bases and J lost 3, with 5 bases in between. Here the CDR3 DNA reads TGCAGCGTTGTGGGGACAGATACGCAGTATTTT. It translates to CSVVGTDTQYF.

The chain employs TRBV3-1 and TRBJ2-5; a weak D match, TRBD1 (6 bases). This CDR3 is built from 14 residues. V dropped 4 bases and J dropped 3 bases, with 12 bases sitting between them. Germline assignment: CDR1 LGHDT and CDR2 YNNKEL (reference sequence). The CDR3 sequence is CASSRVDREETQYF. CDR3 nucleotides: TGTGCCAGCAGCCGGGTGGACAGAGAAGAGACCCAGTACTTC.

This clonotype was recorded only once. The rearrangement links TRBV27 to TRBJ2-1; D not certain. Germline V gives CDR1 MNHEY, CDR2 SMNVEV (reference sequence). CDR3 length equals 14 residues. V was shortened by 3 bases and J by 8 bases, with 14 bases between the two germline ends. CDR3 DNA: TGTGCCAGCAGTTTGTTCCCCACCATGGATGAGCAGTTCTTC. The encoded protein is CASSLFPTMDEQFF.

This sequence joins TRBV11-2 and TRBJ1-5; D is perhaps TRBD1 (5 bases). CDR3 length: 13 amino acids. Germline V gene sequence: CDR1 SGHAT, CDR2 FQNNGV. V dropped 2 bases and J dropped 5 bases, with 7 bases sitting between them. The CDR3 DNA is TGTGCCAGCAGCTTATGGGGGGATCAGCCCCAGCATTTT. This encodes CASSLWGDQPQHF.